The present TCR beta chain was sequenced within a study of T cells in localized non-small cell lung cancer. Profiling relied on immunoSEQ multiplex PCR, and the TCRdb table lists in-frame clones only, not all of them. The sample records 55,000 to 75,000 clones, roughly nine tenths being singletons. V shed 6 bases and J shed 0 bases, with 13 bases lying between them. The CDR3 is 15 residues long. In germline, CDR1 is SEHNR, CDR2 FQNEAQ (reference sequence). The chain is built from TRBV7-9 and TRBJ2-3; no clear D. The clonotype originates from a man aged 35-75 years with stage I lung adenocarcinoma. Sequences were derived from peripheral blood, sampled before any cancer treatment. The CDR3 DNA reads as TGTGCCAGCAGTCATATCTCCTCTAGCACAGATACGCAGTATTTT. This gives the protein CASSHISSSTDTQYF.